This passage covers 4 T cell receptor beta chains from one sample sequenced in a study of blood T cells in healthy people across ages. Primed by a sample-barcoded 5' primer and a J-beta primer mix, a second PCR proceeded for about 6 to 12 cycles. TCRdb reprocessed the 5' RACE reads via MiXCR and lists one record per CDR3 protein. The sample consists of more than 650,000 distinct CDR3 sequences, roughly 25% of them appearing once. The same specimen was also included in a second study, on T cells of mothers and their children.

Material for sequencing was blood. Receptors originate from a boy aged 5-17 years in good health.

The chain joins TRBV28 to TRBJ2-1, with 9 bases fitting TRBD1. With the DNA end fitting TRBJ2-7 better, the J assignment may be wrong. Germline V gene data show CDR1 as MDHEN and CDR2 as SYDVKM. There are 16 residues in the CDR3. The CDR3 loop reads CASTKGGTGIGLEQYF. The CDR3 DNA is TGTGCCAGCACTAAAGGAGGGACAGGGATAGGCCTCGAGCAGTACTTC.

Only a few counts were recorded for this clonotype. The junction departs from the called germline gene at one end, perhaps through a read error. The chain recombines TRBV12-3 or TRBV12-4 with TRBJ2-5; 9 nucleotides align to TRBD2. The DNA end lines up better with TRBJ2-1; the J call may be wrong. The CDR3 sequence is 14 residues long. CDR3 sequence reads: CASTRTSDYSEQFF. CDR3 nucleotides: TGTGCCAGCACCAGGACTAGCGATTACAGTGAGCAGTTCTTC.

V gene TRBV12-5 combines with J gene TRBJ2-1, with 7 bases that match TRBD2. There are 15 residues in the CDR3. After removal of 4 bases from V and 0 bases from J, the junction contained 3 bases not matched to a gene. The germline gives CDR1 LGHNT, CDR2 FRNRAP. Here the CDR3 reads CASGSGGVSYNEQFF. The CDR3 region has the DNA TGTGCTAGTGGTTCTGGGGGGGTCTCCTACAATGAGCAGTTCTTC.

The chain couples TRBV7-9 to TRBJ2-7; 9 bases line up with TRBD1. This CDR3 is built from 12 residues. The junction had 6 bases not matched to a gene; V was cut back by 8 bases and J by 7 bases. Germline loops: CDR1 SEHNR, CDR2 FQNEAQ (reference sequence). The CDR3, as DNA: TGTGCCAGCCGGGACAGGGAGCGGGAGCAGTACTTC. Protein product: CASRDREREQYF.